The 25 T cell receptor beta chains below come from one sample, sequenced in a study of regulatory T cells in long-lasting Graves disease. Investigators prepared the TCR beta libraries by applying iRepertoire HTBI primers and Arm-PCR of CDR3 regions. TCRdb re-called the multiplex PCR reads with MiXCR, one entry per CDR3 protein. This sample yields about 430,000 distinct CDR3 sequences, of which approximately 22% are seen a single time; roughly an eighth belongs to the top ten. The time point here: persistent/refractory GD, antithyroid drugs over 5 years with positive TRAb. Extracted PBMC RNA gave rise to the TCR library. This specimen was peripheral blood mononuclear cells (PBMCs), taken when the disease was refractory, from a patient treated with antithyroid drugs. Receptor source: a female donor with Graves disease.

This clonotype came up many times. The chain combines TRBV28 with TRBJ2-6; D gene uncertain. This CDR3 has 16 residues. V lost 10 bases and J lost 2, with 18 bases in between. The germline V gene encodes CDR1 MDHEN and CDR2 SYDVKM. The CDR3 spells CATRALPATGANVLTF. The CDR3 DNA reads TGTGCCACTAGGGCTCTCCCAGCAACTGGGGCCAACGTCCTGACTTTC.

With regard to this clonotype: One base away lies a much larger clone, so this may be a sequencing read error. This chain connects TRBV7-2 to TRBJ1-1; maybe TRBD1 (6 bases). V dropped 5 bases and J dropped 4 bases, with 17 bases sitting between them. The CDR3 covers 15 residues. In germline, CDR1 is SGHTA, CDR2 FQGNSA. This CDR3 reads CASSQGQGQATEAFF. CDR3 coding DNA: TGTGCCAGCAGCCAGGGGCAGGGGCAGGCCACTGAAGCTTTCTTT.

This clonotype turned up a few times. This sequence joins TRBV4-1 and TRBJ1-6; D gene uncertain. Trimming left V 0 bases short and J 13 bases short, with 16 bases between. Germline V lookup: CDR1 MGHRA, CDR2 YSYEKL. This CDR3 has 15 amino acids. DNA for the CDR3: TGCGCCAGCAGCCAAGAGGGGAGCCTCGCGGATCCCCTCCACTTT. This translates into CASSQEGSLADPLHF.

This clonotype appeared a few times. This chain uses TRBV6-1 with TRBJ2-6; possibly TRBD1 or TRBD2 for D (5 bases each). The CDR3 contains 16 residues. Trimming shortened V by 0 bases and J by 2 bases, and 8 bases separated the two germline ends. Germline CDR1 is MNHNS and CDR2 is SASEGT. CDR3 nucleotide sequence: TGTGCCAGCAGTGAAGCGCTGGGGGCTGGGGCCAACGTCCTGACTTTC. Its translation is CASSEALGAGANVLTF.

This clonotype has a count of ten or more. V gene TRBV28 combines with J gene TRBJ2-7, with 9 positions matching TRBD1. The CDR3 sequence is 15 residues long. With V trimmed by 3 bases and J by 0 bases, 3 bases remained unmatched. Germline CDR1 reads MDHEN; CDR2 reads SYDVKM. The chain's CDR3 is CASSLAQGASYEQYF. For the CDR3, the DNA is TGTGCCAGCAGTTTGGCACAGGGGGCCTCCTACGAGCAGTACTTC.

This clonotype was observed at least ten times. The CDR3 loop reads CASSLDRGEETQYF. Here the CDR3 DNA reads TGTGCCAGCAGTTTGGACAGGGGAGAAGAGACCCAGTACTTC. The chain recombines TRBV28 with TRBJ2-5; 9 bases agree with TRBD1. Germline V gene data show CDR1 as MDHEN and CDR2 as SYDVKM. The length of the CDR3 is 14 residues. V gave up 3 bases and J gave up 3 bases; unmatched junction bases: 2.

This clonotype was seen many times. V usage is TRBV6-5 and J usage is TRBJ2-7; D is unresolved. Germline CDR1 MNHEY, CDR2 SVGAGI. V lost 2 bases, J lost 0 bases, and 8 bases lay in between. This CDR3 has 14 amino acids. The CDR3 region is CASSYDHTSYEQYF. CDR3 coding DNA: TGTGCCAGCAGTTACGATCACACCTCCTACGAGCAGTACTTC.

This clonotype was counted a few times. This chain links TRBV20-1 with TRBJ1-1; unclear D gene. The CDR3 is 16 residues long. Germline assignment: CDR1 DFQATT and CDR2 SNEGSKA (reference sequence). V lost 0 bases and J 3 bases, leaving 17 bases between the germline ends. The CDR3 loop reads CSARDLEESDYTEAFF. The CDR3 DNA reads TGCAGTGCTAGAGATCTGGAGGAATCGGACTACACTGAAGCTTTCTTT.

This clonotype was counted ten times or more. The chain carries TRBV27 and TRBJ1-6; possible D gene TRBD1, 5 bases. CDR1 and CDR2 from the germline V gene are MNHEY and SMNVEV (reference sequence). This CDR3 spans 15 amino acids. The V end was cut by 3 bases, the J end by 7 bases, with 13 bases between. The CDR3 spells CASSFDSVGNSPLHF. The CDR3 DNA sequence: TGTGCCAGCAGTTTCGACAGTGTTGGGAATTCACCCCTCCACTTT.

This clonotype was seen repeatedly, ten times or more. V and J are TRBV27 and TRBJ2-7; D is perhaps TRBD1 or TRBD2 (6 bases each). CDR3 size: 15 residues. With 6 bases removed from V and 0 bases from J, the gap between germline ends came to 15 bases. The V gene's germline CDR1 is MNHEY and CDR2 SMNVEV (reference sequence). CDR3 region: CASSRQATSSYEQYF. For the CDR3, the DNA is TGTGCCAGCAGCCGACAGGCGACTAGCTCCTACGAGCAGTACTTC.

This clonotype was observed a few times. This sequence joins TRBV6-1 and TRBJ2-7, with 11 nucleotides matching TRBD2. The CDR3 is made up of 15 amino acids. Per germline, CDR1 MNHNS and CDR2 SASEGT. V lost 6 bases to trimming and J lost 1 base; unmatched junction nucleotides: 5. The DNA of the CDR3 is TGTGCCAGCAGATCCGGGACTAGCGGATCCTACGAGCAGTACTTC. Translation gives CASRSGTSGSYEQYF.

This rearrangement joins TRBV29-1 to TRBJ2-3; no definite D call. Trimming left V 1 base short and J 5 bases short, with 4 bases between. The CDR3 is made up of 11 amino acids. Germline values: CDR1 SQVTM, CDR2 ANQGSEA. The CDR3 loop reads CSVEVGDTQYF. CDR3 in DNA: TGCAGCGTTGAAGTGGGAGATACGCAGTATTTT.

The sample holds many counts of this clonotype. This rearrangement joins TRBV6-1 to TRBJ1-1; weak D call: TRBD1 (6 bases). This CDR3 is 14 amino acids long. Germline CDR1 MNHNS, CDR2 SASEGT. The V and J ends lost 5 bases and 3 bases respectively, with 13 bases between them. For the CDR3, the DNA is TGTGCCAGCAGTCGACAGGTTAGGGACACTGAAGCTTTCTTT. As protein: CASSRQVRDTEAFF.

In its sample, this clonotype was seen many times. This chain uses TRBV28 with TRBJ2-5; TRBD2 agrees at 8 bases. In germline, CDR1 is MDHEN, CDR2 SYDVKM. This CDR3 contains 13 residues. V dropped 8 bases and J dropped 2; count of bases not matched to a gene: 4. CDR3 in DNA: TGTGCCAGCCTTAAGCGGGAGCAAGAGACCCAGTACTTC. This sequence encodes CASLKREQETQYF.

The chain has TRBV7-2 and TRBJ2-1; D unclear. The CDR3 has 13 residues. Per the germline V gene, CDR1 is SGHTA and CDR2 is FQGNSA. The germline V and J ends were trimmed by 1 base and 9 bases, with 10 bases remaining between them. CDR3 DNA: TGTGCCAGCAGCTTAGATGAAGGTTCTGAGCAGTTCTTC. Protein: CASSLDEGSEQFF. Full variable domain (remainder filled in from reference TRBV7-2 and TRBJ2-1): GAGVSQSPSNKVTEKGKDVELRCDPISGHTALYWYRQSLGQGLEFLIYFQGNSAPDKSGLPSDRFSAERTGGSVSTLTIQRTQQEDSAVYLCASSLDEGSEQFFGPGTRLTVL.

Concerning this clonotype itself: Because the CDR3's place on the DNA is in doubt, the DNA is left out and the CDR3 is given as listed by TCRdb. Here the CDR3 reads CASSTSNTGELFF. The chain recombines TRBV7-3 with TRBJ2-2. Looked up from germline, CDR1 is SGHTA and CDR2 is FQGTGA. From its first to its last residue, the CDR3 has 13 amino acids.

This clonotype was seen ten or more times. The rearrangement links TRBV28 to TRBJ2-2; maybe TRBD2 (6 bases). The CDR3 consists of 15 residues. V was cut by 1 base and J by 4 bases, with 10 bases left in between. Germline loops: CDR1 MDHEN, CDR2 SYDVKM. This CDR3 reads CASSLFGGGTGELFF. CDR3 sequence (DNA): TGTGCCAGCAGTTTATTCGGGGGAGGCACCGGGGAGCTGTTTTTT.

This clonotype came up a few times. The chain combines TRBV28 with TRBJ2-3; D remains unclear. Trimming stripped 7 bases from V and 6 bases from J, with 17 bases between. This CDR3 spans 14 amino acids. Germline CDR1 and CDR2: MDHEN and SYDVKM. The CDR3 protein is CASTTPSQTDTQYF. The DNA for the CDR3 is TGTGCCAGCACAACCCCTTCGCAGACGGATACGCAGTATTTT.

The chain carries TRBV10-3 and TRBJ2-1, with D possibly matching TRBD2 (6 bases). The germline V gene has CDR1 ENHRY and CDR2 SYGVKD. V was cut by 3 bases and J by 1 base, with 13 bases left in between. This CDR3 has 16 amino acids. This CDR3 reads CAISDPTGGSYNEQFF. CDR3 sequence (DNA): TGTGCCATCAGTGATCCCACCGGGGGATCCTACAATGAGCAGTTCTTC.

This clonotype was picked up many times. The chain is built from TRBV3-1 and TRBJ2-5; D is unclear. The germline V gene encodes CDR1 LGHDT and CDR2 YNNKEL (reference sequence). The CDR3 covers 12 residues. V gave up 3 bases and J gave up 5 bases, with 7 bases separating them. The DNA of the CDR3 is TGTGCCAGCAGCCATTTAGCCGAGACCCAGTACTTC. Amino acids: CASSHLAETQYF.

This clonotype was seen ten or more times. CDR3 amino acids: CATSRDGPSVRSYEQYF. The CDR3 DNA sequence: TGTGCCACCAGCAGAGACGGACCTAGCGTCCGTAGCTACGAGCAGTACTTC. V gene TRBV15 combines with J gene TRBJ2-7, with D perhaps matching TRBD2 (6 bases). V shed 0 bases and J shed 3 bases, with 18 bases lying between them. The CDR3 consists of 17 residues. Germline-derived CDR1 and CDR2 are LNHNV and YYDKDF (reference sequence). The complete variable domain, with remaining parts taken from reference TRBV15 and TRBJ2-7, reads DAMVIQNPRYQVTQFGKPVTLSCSQTLNHNVMYWYQQKSSQAPKLLFHYYDKDFNNEADTPDNFQSRRPNTSFCFLDIRSPGLGDTAMYLCATSRDGPSVRSYEQYFGPGTRLTVT.

This clonotype was found many times. The rearrangement links TRBV10-3 to TRBJ1-5, with a possible D match to TRBD1 (5 bases). Trimming stripped 2 bases from V and 0 bases from J, with 20 bases between. Germline V gene data show CDR1 as ENHRY and CDR2 as SYGVKD. CDR3 length: 19 residues. The CDR3 coding sequence is TGTGCCATCAGTGAGAGAGGGAACTGGGGGGATATTAGCAATCAGCCCCAGCATTTT. It is translated as CAISERGNWGDISNQPQHF.

This clonotype was seen at least ten times. V and J are TRBV30 and TRBJ2-2, with 8 bases that match TRBD2. The J segment lost 4 bases and the V segment lost 6 bases, leaving 4 bases of the junction unmatched. Germline V lookup: CDR1 GTSNPN, CDR2 SVGIG (reference sequence). This CDR3 has 13 amino acids. CDR3: CACPGLVTGELFF. The CDR3 region has the DNA TGTGCCTGTCCGGGACTAGTCACCGGGGAGCTGTTTTTT.

This clonotype has a count of ten or more. The genes are TRBV3-1 and TRBJ1-1, with TRBD1 as a possible D gene (5 bases). The V end lost 1 base, the J end lost 3 bases, and 12 bases lay between the germline ends. This CDR3 has 15 residues. The germline V gene encodes CDR1 LGHDT and CDR2 YNNKEL (reference sequence). The CDR3 protein is CASSQGWGADTEAFF. The CDR3 DNA reads as TGTGCCAGCAGCCAAGGTTGGGGCGCCGACACTGAAGCTTTCTTT. Full variable domain (rest looked up from reference TRBV3-1 and TRBJ1-1): DTAVSQTPKYLVTQMGNDKSIKCEQNLGHDTMYWYKQDSKKFLKIMFSYNNKELIINETVPNRFSPKSPDKAHLNLHINSLELGDSAVYFCASSQGWGADTEAFFGQGTRLTVV.

This clonotype was recorded many times. V usage is TRBV28 and J usage is TRBJ2-7, with TRBD2 as a possible D gene (5 bases). The CDR3 length is 13 residues. The germline V gene encodes CDR1 MDHEN and CDR2 SYDVKM. Trimming took off 3 bases at V and 7 bases at J, with 13 bases between the two ends. CDR3 nucleotide sequence: TGTGCCAGCAGTTTGCAGCGTCGGGGTGAGCAGTACTTC. Residues: CASSLQRRGEQYF.